These 12 T cell receptor beta chains originate from one sample sequenced in a study of T-cell memory formation after mild COVID-19. MiXCR was run by TCRdb on the 5' RACE reads, yielding one entry per CDR3 protein. The table records roughly 180,000 distinct CDR3 sequences, approximately 10% of them present only once. The sample consisted of PBMCs or a T cell subset sorted from them (not recorded which). These receptor sequences come from a man in his late teens or twenties who had mild COVID-19 (a few samples of this study predate the infection). Cell type and time point are not known.

This clonotype has a handful of counts. The chain is built from TRBV2 and TRBJ2-5; tentatively, D is TRBD1 (5 bases). The CDR3 has 14 residues. Germline CDR1 is SNHLY and CDR2 is FYNNEI. The V end was cut by 2 bases, the J end by 1 base, with 8 bases between. CDR3 sequence: CASSEQGSQETQYF. The CDR3 DNA is TGTGCCAGCAGTGAACAGGGCTCCCAAGAGACCCAGTACTTC.

The sample holds a few counts of this clonotype. This chain connects TRBV20-1 to TRBJ2-5; D possibly matches TRBD1 or TRBD2 (6 bases each). CDR1 is DFQATT and CDR2 is SNEGSKA in the germline V gene (reference sequence). The CDR3 runs to 12 residues. The V gene lost 5 bases and the J gene lost 7 bases, with 14 bases spanning the gap. Written as DNA, the CDR3 is TGCAGTGCTGACCGATCGGGGGCGACCCAGTACTTC. Its translation: CSADRSGATQYF.

This clonotype was picked up a small number of times. V and J are TRBV4-3 and TRBJ2-1; TRBD1 matches 9 bases. Germline values: CDR1 LGHNA, CDR2 YSLEER. CDR3 size: 15 residues. V shed 1 base, J shed 6 bases, and the junction held 4 bases outside the gene matches. CDR3 DNA sequence: TGCGCCAGCAGCCAAGGGGACAGGGTAGGCAATGAGCAGTTCTTC. Translated: CASSQGDRVGNEQFF.

This clonotype was counted a few times. This chain connects TRBV4-3 to TRBJ2-7, with 7 bases fitting TRBD1. The CDR3 totals 16 residues. Germline V lookup: CDR1 LGHNA, CDR2 YSLEER. After removal of 5 bases from V and 5 bases from J, the junction contained 15 bases not matched to a gene. The CDR3 region has the DNA TGCGCCAGCAGCTCCAAAAGGGCAGGGGGTTTGGACGAGCAGTACTTC. Protein: CASSSKRAGGLDEQYF.

This clonotype was found many times. The chain employs TRBV5-1 and TRBJ1-1; D call uncertain. Looked up from germline, CDR1 is SGHRS and CDR2 is YFSETQ. Trimming took 4 bases from V and 5 from J, leaving 15 bases between them. The CDR3 is made up of 14 amino acids. The DNA of the CDR3 is TGCGCCAGCAGCGAAACTCGAGGGAGGACTGAAGCTTTCTTT. Encoded protein: CASSETRGRTEAFF.

The rearrangement joins TRBV3-1 to TRBJ1-5; TRBD1 matches at 12 bases. V lost 5 bases to trimming and J lost 6 bases; unmatched junction nucleotides: 5. The CDR3 has 15 residues. CDR1 is LGHDT and CDR2 is YNNKEL in the germline V gene (reference sequence). As DNA, the CDR3 is TGTGCCAGCAGCTGGGGACAGGGGGCCGCTCAGCCCCAGCATTTT. Encoded protein: CASSWGQGAAQPQHF.

The table lists this clonotype with many counts. The chain employs TRBV18 and TRBJ2-1; no clear D. The CDR3 is 14 residues long. The ends were cut back, 5 bases at V and 0 bases at J, with 8 bases in the middle. Looked up from germline, CDR1 is KGHSH and CDR2 is LQKENI. CDR3 in amino acids: CASSRPSSYNEQFF. DNA for the CDR3: TGTGCCAGCTCAAGGCCTAGCTCCTACAATGAGCAGTTCTTC. The variable domain in full, completed from reference TRBV18 and TRBJ2-1, reads NAGVMQNPRHLVRRRGQEARLRCSPMKGHSHVYWYRQLPEEGLKFMVYLQKENIIDESGMPKERFSAEFPKEGPSILRIQQVVRGDSAAYFCASSRPSSYNEQFFGPGTRLTVL.

The J gene is TRBJ2-3, the V gene TRBV5-1, with 8 bases fitting TRBD2. Unmatched junction bases numbered 8, after V lost 7 bases and J lost 1 base. The CDR3 consists of 15 residues. CDR1 SGHRS and CDR2 YFSETQ come from the germline V gene. CDR3 sequence reads: CASREGGRGTDTQYF. The CDR3 DNA follows: TGCGCCAGCCGGGAGGGGGGCCGAGGCACAGATACGCAGTATTTT.

CDR3 loop: CASSFGTGITGELFF. The CDR3 DNA is TGTGCCAGTAGTTTCGGGACAGGGATAACCGGGGAGCTGTTTTTT. The chain couples TRBV19 to TRBJ2-2; 9 bases are shared with TRBD1. CDR1 is LNHDA and CDR2 is SQIVND in the germline V gene (reference sequence). The ends lost 5 bases at V and 5 bases at J; junction bases unmatched: 6. This CDR3 has 15 residues.

The table lists this clonotype with many counts. The V call is TRBV20-1, the J call TRBJ2-3, with 10 nucleotides matching TRBD1. The CDR3 extends over 15 amino acids. Per germline, CDR1 DFQATT and CDR2 SNEGSKA (reference sequence). V was pared by 2 bases and J by 5 bases, with 7 bases of the junction left unmatched. The CDR3 reads CSARLDRGKVDTQYF. The CDR3 region has the DNA TGCAGTGCTAGACTGGACAGGGGGAAGGTAGATACGCAGTATTTT.

This clonotype was seen only a few times. V usage is TRBV9 and J usage is TRBJ1-1, with D hard to call. Trimming removed 0 bases at V and 3 bases at J, with 15 bases between. Germline V CDR1 and CDR2: SGDLS, YYNGEE. The CDR3 is 16 amino acids. The CDR3 sequence: CASSVVSSPGYTEAFF. DNA of the CDR3: TGTGCCAGCAGCGTAGTCTCTTCCCCCGGGTACACTGAAGCTTTCTTT.

This sequence joins TRBV3-1 and TRBJ1-5; TRBD1 matches at 12 bases. Germline CDR1 reads LGHDT; CDR2 reads YNNKEL (reference sequence). This CDR3 contains 16 residues. V gave up 6 bases and J gave up 5 bases; unmatched junction bases: 8. Here the CDR3 DNA reads TGTGCCAGCAGTCCGGGGGACAGGGGGCACGATCAGCCCCAGCATTTT. Translating it yields CASSPGDRGHDQPQHF.